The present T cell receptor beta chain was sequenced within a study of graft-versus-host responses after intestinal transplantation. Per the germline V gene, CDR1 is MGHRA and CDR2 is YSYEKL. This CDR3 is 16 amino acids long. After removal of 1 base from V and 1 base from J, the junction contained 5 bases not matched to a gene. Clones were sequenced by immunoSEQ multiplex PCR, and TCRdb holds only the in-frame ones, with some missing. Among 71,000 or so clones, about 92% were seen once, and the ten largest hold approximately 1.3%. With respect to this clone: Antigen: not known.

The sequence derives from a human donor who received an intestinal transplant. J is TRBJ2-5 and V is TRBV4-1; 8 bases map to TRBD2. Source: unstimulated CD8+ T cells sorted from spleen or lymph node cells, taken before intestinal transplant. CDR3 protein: CASSQVVAGTQETQYF. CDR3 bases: TGCGCCAGCAGCCAAGTGGTAGCGGGGACCCAAGAGACCCAGTACTTC.